The 17 T cell receptor beta chains below were found in one sample sequenced in a study of blood T cell repertoires in COVID-19. Some clones are missing from TCRdb's copy, which holds only in-frame ones; the method was immunoSEQ multiplex PCR. The table records around 130,000 clones, about four fifths of them present only once. The sequencing input was peripheral blood. The source of these receptors is an elderly woman with acute or convalescent COVID-19.

This clone was picked up a small number of times. The chain combines TRBV30 with TRBJ1-1; TRBD1 aligns across 8 bases. CDR1 is GTSNPN and CDR2 is SVGIG in the germline V gene (reference sequence). This CDR3 has 13 amino acids. V lost 3 bases, J lost 0 bases, and 0 bases stayed unmatched. The CDR3 region has the DNA TGTGCCTGGAGGGGACAGGTGAACACTGAAGCTTTCTTT. It specifies CAWRGQVNTEAFF. The full variable domain, rest sourced from reference TRBV30 and TRBJ1-1, is SQTIHQWPATLVQPVGSPLSLECTVEGTSNPNLYWYRQAAGRGLQLLFYSVGIGQISSEVPQNLSASRPQDRQFILSSKKLLLSDSGFYLCAWRGQVNTEAFFGQGTRLTVV.

The V call is TRBV19, the J call TRBJ2-1, with a possible D match to TRBD2 (7 bases). Trimming took 5 bases from V and 2 from J, leaving 13 bases between them. Germline CDR1 reads LNHDA; CDR2 reads SQIVND (reference sequence). The CDR3 sequence is 15 residues long. The CDR3 sequence is CASSPRGAAYNEQFF. In DNA form, the CDR3 reads TGTGCCAGTAGTCCCCGGGGGGCGGCCTACAATGAGCAGTTCTTC.

V is TRBV18 and J is TRBJ2-3, with D possibly TRBD1 on 6 matching bases. V gave up 3 bases and J gave up 3 bases, with 13 bases separating them. CDR1 and CDR2 (germline): KGHSH, LQKENI. The CDR3 runs 15 residues. The CDR3 DNA follows: TGTGCCAGCTCACCCGACAGGCCCTTGACAGATACGCAGTATTTT. Translation gives CASSPDRPLTDTQYF.

Written as DNA, the CDR3 is TGTGCCAGTAGTACGGGACAGGGGGTAAGGCAGTACTTC. This translates into CASSTGQGVRQYF. The chain employs TRBV19 and TRBJ2-7; 11 bases align to TRBD1. The CDR3 runs to 13 residues. J lost 9 bases, V lost 4 bases, and 5 bases had no gene match. Germline lookup yields CDR1 LNHDA and CDR2 SQIVND (reference sequence).

The chain recombines TRBV27 with TRBJ1-4, with 9 nucleotides matching TRBD1. CDR1 is MNHEY, CDR2 SMNVEV, per germline (reference sequence). CDR3 length: 15 amino acids. The V segment lost 3 bases and the J segment 7 bases; nucleotides outside the gene matches: 6. CDR3 residues: CASSFLDRGVEKLFF. Written as DNA, the CDR3 is TGTGCCAGCAGTTTCCTCGACAGGGGGGTTGAAAAACTGTTTTTT. Combining the CDR3 with reference TRBV27 and TRBJ1-4 gives the whole variable domain EAQVTQNPRYLITVTGKKLTVTCSQNMNHEYMSWYRQDPGLGLRQIYYSMNVEVTDKGDVPEGYKVSRKEKRNFPLILESPSPNQTSLYFCASSFLDRGVEKLFFGSGTQLSVL.

This clone was found once. The chain joins TRBV4-3 to TRBJ1-1; 9 positions agree with TRBD1. Germline CDR1 is LGHNA and CDR2 is YSLEER. CDR3 length: 16 residues. V gave up 4 bases and J gave up 1 base; unmatched junction bases: 7. The CDR3 spells CASSRIYRGPNTEAFF. In DNA form, the CDR3 reads TGCGCCAGCAGCCGTATTTACAGGGGGCCGAACACTGAAGCTTTCTTT.

The chain uses TRBV7-2 and TRBJ2-1, with 11 nucleotides matching TRBD2. From germline, CDR1 is SGHTA and CDR2 FQGNSA. V lost 5 bases to trimming and J lost 9 bases; unmatched junction nucleotides: 12. The CDR3 is made up of 16 amino acids. The CDR3 protein is CASSPALLAGGGEQFF. In DNA form, the CDR3 reads TGTGCCAGCAGCCCAGCGCTTCTAGCGGGGGGAGGTGAGCAGTTCTTC.

The CDR3 reads CASSFPGLAGEQFF. The CDR3 DNA follows: TGTGCCAGCAGCTTTCCGGGACTAGCGGGAGAGCAGTTCTTC. The gene calls are TRBV7-8 and TRBJ2-1; TRBD2 agrees at 13 bases. With 3 bases clipped from V and 10 bases from J, the junction kept 3 bases outside the gene matches. The CDR3 covers 14 residues. Germline CDR1 and CDR2: SGHVS and FQNEAQ.

This clone was seen a handful of times. The chain is built from TRBV5-4 and TRBJ1-2, with TRBD1 matching over 7 bases. The CDR3 has 15 amino acids. Germline CDR1 and CDR2: SGHNT and YYREEE (reference sequence). The trim removed 4 bases at V and 6 bases at J, leaving 12 bases unmatched. DNA for the CDR3: TGTGCCAGCAGCGCTCCTGACAGGGCGAAGAATGGCTACACCTTC. Amino acid sequence: CASSAPDRAKNGYTF.

The CDR3 coding sequence is TGTGCCTGGACCGAGGGGACAGGGGTCGAAAAACTGTTTTTT. It yields the protein CAWTEGTGVEKLFF. The chain links TRBV30 to TRBJ1-4, with TRBD1 matching over 10 bases. Trimming at V came to 4 bases and at J to 8 bases, leaving 7 bases not matched to a gene. The CDR3 covers 14 residues. Looked up from germline, CDR1 is GTSNPN and CDR2 is SVGIG (reference sequence). The full variable domain, rest sourced from reference TRBV30 and TRBJ1-4, is SQTIHQWPATLVQPVGSPLSLECTVEGTSNPNLYWYRQAAGRGLQLLFYSVGIGQISSEVPQNLSASRPQDRQFILSSKKLLLSDSGFYLCAWTEGTGVEKLFFGSGTQLSVL.

The chain combines TRBV7-2 with TRBJ2-7; 7 bases align to TRBD2. V trimming: 0 bases; J trimming: 3 bases; junction bases outside the gene matches: 5. Germline V lookup: CDR1 SGHTA, CDR2 FQGNSA. CDR3 size: 15 residues. The CDR3 sequence is CASSLAGGRDYEQYF. The CDR3 nucleotides read TGTGCCAGCAGCTTAGCGGGAGGGAGGGACTACGAGCAGTACTTC.

The chain joins TRBV5-5 to TRBJ2-7, with 8 positions matching TRBD1. The V gene end was trimmed by 4 bases and the J gene end by 4 bases; junction bases not matched to a gene: 10. The CDR3 length is 15 residues. From germline, CDR1 is SGHKS and CDR2 YYEKEE (reference sequence). The CDR3 spells CASSLAGTGTYEQYF. The CDR3 region has the DNA TGTGCCAGCAGCCTCGCCGGGACAGGCACATACGAGCAGTACTTC.

V is TRBV4-3 and J is TRBJ1-2; D possibly corresponds to TRBD1 (6 bases). Germline CDR1 is LGHNA and CDR2 is YSLEER. CDR3 length equals 15 residues. With 0 bases removed from V and 4 bases from J, the gap between germline ends came to 12 bases. The DNA of the CDR3 is TGCGCCAGCAGCCAAGAGACAGGAGGAATCTATGGCTACACCTTC. Residues: CASSQETGGIYGYTF.

The genes are TRBV2 and TRBJ2-2; D is unresolved. The CDR3 runs to 14 residues. Germline CDR1 is SNHLY and CDR2 is FYNNEI. V dropped 8 bases and J dropped 2 bases, with 12 bases sitting between them. CDR3 residues: CASVVGINTGELFF. The CDR3, as DNA: TGTGCCAGCGTTGTGGGCATAAACACCGGGGAGCTGTTTTTT.

This rearrangement joins TRBV4-3 to TRBJ1-5, with 7 bases lining up with TRBD1. The germline V gene encodes CDR1 LGHNA and CDR2 YSLEER. This CDR3 is 18 amino acids long. V shed 0 bases and J 3 bases; nucleotides not matched to a gene: 11. CDR3 sequence reads: CASSQEGGQLPFNQPQHF. DNA of the CDR3: TGCGCCAGCAGCCAAGAGGGGGGACAGCTCCCGTTCAATCAGCCCCAGCATTTT.

The rearrangement links TRBV6-5 to TRBJ1-5, with D hard to call. V was shortened by 6 bases and J by 6 bases, with 18 bases between the two germline ends. CDR1 and CDR2 (germline): MNHEY, SVGAGI. The CDR3 is 15 amino acids. The CDR3 is CASRPTSGDGQPQHF. In DNA form, the CDR3 reads TGTGCCAGCAGACCGACATCGGGAGACGGTCAGCCCCAGCATTTT.

The chain uses TRBV5-1 and TRBJ2-2, with D hard to call. The germline gives CDR1 SGHRS, CDR2 YFSETQ. Trimming shortened V by 2 bases and J by 4 bases, and 3 bases separated the two germline ends. The CDR3 is 12 amino acids. CDR3 sequence (DNA): TGCGCCAGCAGCTTTCGCACCGGGGAGCTGTTTTTT. Amino acids: CASSFRTGELFF.